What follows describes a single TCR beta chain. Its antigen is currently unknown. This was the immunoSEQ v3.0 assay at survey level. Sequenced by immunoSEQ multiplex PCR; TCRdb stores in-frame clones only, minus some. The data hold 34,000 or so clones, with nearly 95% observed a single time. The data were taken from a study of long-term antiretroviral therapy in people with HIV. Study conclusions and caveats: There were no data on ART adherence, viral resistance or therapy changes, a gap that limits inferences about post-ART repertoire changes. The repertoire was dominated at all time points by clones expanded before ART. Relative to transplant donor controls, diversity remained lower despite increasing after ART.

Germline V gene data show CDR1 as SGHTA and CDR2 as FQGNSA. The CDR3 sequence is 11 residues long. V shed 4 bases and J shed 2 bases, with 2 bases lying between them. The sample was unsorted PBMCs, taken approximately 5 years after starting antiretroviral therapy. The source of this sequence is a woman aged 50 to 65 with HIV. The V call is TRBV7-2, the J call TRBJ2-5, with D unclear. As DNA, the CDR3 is TGTGCCAGCAGCTCACAAGAGACCCAGTACTTC. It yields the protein CASSSQETQYF.